A single sample gave rise to the 21 T cell receptor beta chains below, sequenced in a study of blood T cell repertoires in COVID-19. Some clones are missing from TCRdb's copy, which holds only in-frame ones; the method was immunoSEQ multiplex PCR. The sample consists of over 250,000 clones, 75% to 90% of them appearing once. Sequencing used peripheral blood. The receptor source for this set is an older woman with COVID-19, enrolled during active disease.

The chain joins TRBV24-1 to TRBJ2-2, with 11 bases matching TRBD1. The CDR3 is 17 residues long. Germline-derived CDR1 and CDR2 are KGHDR and SFDVKD. Trimming cost V 2 bases and J 7 bases; bases outside gene matches: 8. The CDR3 DNA sequence: TGTGCCACCAGTGATTGGACAGGGGGCAGTAAAGGCGGGGAGCTGTTTTTT. Encoded protein: CATSDWTGGSKGGELFF.

The chain couples TRBV24-1 to TRBJ2-3, with a weak D call TRBD1 (5 bases). Germline values: CDR1 KGHDR, CDR2 SFDVKD. This CDR3 region has 15 residues. Between the trimmed V and J ends, which lost 2 bases and 4 bases, there was a span of 12 bases. The CDR3 here is CATSDSTVGADTQYF. The CDR3 DNA is TGTGCCACCAGTGATTCGACAGTTGGAGCAGATACGCAGTATTTT.

The gene calls are TRBV7-2 and TRBJ2-2; unclear D gene. With 7 bases removed from V and 9 bases from J, the gap between germline ends came to 9 bases. The CDR3 runs to 11 residues. Germline CDR1 is SGHTA and CDR2 is FQGNSA. For the CDR3, the DNA is TGTGCCAGCACCCCTAGTAGGGAGCTGTTTTTT. Translated, it gives CASTPSRELFF. The entire variable domain, with the rest obtained from reference TRBV7-2 and TRBJ2-2, is as follows: GAGVSQSPSNKVTEKGKDVELRCDPISGHTALYWYRQSLGQGLEFLIYFQGNSAPDKSGLPSDRFSAERTGGSVSTLTIQRTQQEDSAVYLCASTPSRELFFGEGSRLTVL.

The V gene is TRBV28, the J gene TRBJ1-2; D is ambiguous. CDR3 length: 17 residues. Trimming shortened V by 3 bases and J by 0 bases, and 17 bases separated the two germline ends. Germline V CDR1 and CDR2: MDHEN, SYDVKM. CDR3 region: CASSFPPLIRSNYGYTF. The CDR3 DNA follows: TGTGCCAGCAGTTTTCCACCTTTGATCAGGTCTAACTATGGCTACACCTTC.

The V gene is TRBV6-6, the J gene TRBJ1-1; unclear D gene. The CDR3 has 14 residues. The germline V gene has CDR1 MNHNY and CDR2 SVGAGI (reference sequence). The V and J ends lost 0 bases and 4 bases respectively, with 9 bases between them. The CDR3 protein is CASSYSIRGTEAFF. In nucleotides, the CDR3 is TGTGCCAGCAGTTACTCGATCCGGGGCACTGAAGCTTTCTTT.

The V gene is TRBV24-1, the J gene TRBJ1-2, with TRBD1 matching 8 bases. V dropped 7 bases and J dropped 3; count of bases not matched to a gene: 3. Germline V gives CDR1 KGHDR, CDR2 SFDVKD. This CDR3 region has 13 residues. Here the CDR3 DNA reads TGTGCCACCAGGCAGGGGGCGGACTATGGCTACACCTTC. Residues: CATRQGADYGYTF.

CDR3 DNA sequence: TGTGCCTGGACCCGGGGGGGCGAGGGTGGCTACACCTTC. Protein product: CAWTRGGEGGYTF. The J gene is TRBJ1-2, the V gene TRBV30; a weak D match, TRBD1 (6 bases). This CDR3 has 13 residues. The germline CDR1 and CDR2 sequences are GTSNPN and SVGIG (reference sequence). The V and J ends lost 4 bases and 7 bases respectively, with 16 bases between them.

Only one count was recorded for this clone. This could be a read error, since a much larger clone is one nucleotide away. In the same sample, other DNA sequences code for this CDR3. This rearrangement joins TRBV9 to TRBJ2-7; 8 bases align to TRBD1. Germline V gene sequence: CDR1 SGDLS, CDR2 YYNGEE. This CDR3 is built from 13 residues. The V gene end was trimmed by 3 bases and the J gene end by 6 bases; junction bases not matched to a gene: 5. The CDR3 reads CASSAQGAGEQYF. For the CDR3, the DNA is TGTGCCAGCAGCGCGCAGGGGGCCGGCGAGCAGTACTTC.

For this clone: Other DNA sequences in the same sample also yield this CDR3. The rearrangement joins TRBV29-1 to TRBJ2-7, with TRBD1 matching over 8 bases. In germline, CDR1 is SQVTM, CDR2 ANQGSEA. The CDR3 has 12 amino acids. V shed 5 bases, J shed 1 base, and the junction held 1 base outside the gene matches. The CDR3 here is CSVWTGSYEQYF. The CDR3 coding sequence is TGCAGCGTTTGGACAGGGTCCTACGAGCAGTACTTC.

In its sample, this clone was seen a few times. The chain has TRBV24-1 and TRBJ1-2; 11 bases agree with TRBD1. The CDR3 is 16 amino acids. V was clipped by 4 bases and J by 4 bases; unmatched bases: 7. Germline values: CDR1 KGHDR, CDR2 SFDVKD. CDR3 protein: CATSEHGTGGIYGYTF. For the CDR3, the DNA is TGTGCCACCAGTGAGCACGGGACAGGGGGGATCTATGGCTACACCTTC.

This clone was seen only a few times. This chain uses TRBV6-6 with TRBJ2-2, with 7 bases aligning to TRBD1. This CDR3 is 14 amino acids long. The germline CDR1 and CDR2 sequences are MNHNY and SVGAGI (reference sequence). The V gene end was trimmed by 6 bases and the J gene end by 4 bases; junction bases not matched to a gene: 5. The CDR3 region is CASRQTGVTGELFF. The CDR3 nucleotides read TGTGCCAGCAGACAAACAGGGGTCACCGGGGAGCTGTTTTTT.

The chain links TRBV14 to TRBJ1-3; TRBD1 agrees at 10 bases. Per germline, CDR1 SGHDN and CDR2 FVKESK. The J segment lost 7 bases and the V segment lost 4 bases, leaving 7 bases of the junction unmatched. The CDR3 contains 15 residues. The CDR3 protein is CASSPQTGGLNTIYF. The DNA for the CDR3 is TGTGCCAGCAGCCCCCAGACAGGGGGCTTGAACACCATATATTTT. Full variable domain (rest looked up from reference TRBV14 and TRBJ1-3): EAGVTQFPSHSVIEKGQTVTLRCDPISGHDNLYWYRRVMGKEIKFLLHFVKESKQDESGMPNNRFLAERTGGTYSTLKVQPAELEDSGVYFCASSPQTGGLNTIYFGEGSWLTVV.

The gene calls are TRBV9 and TRBJ1-3; no definite D call. Trimming pared 0 bases from V and 0 bases from J, leaving 10 bases between. Germline CDR1 reads SGDLS; CDR2 reads YYNGEE. The CDR3 contains 16 residues. The chain's CDR3 is CASSVGKEFSGNTIYF. In DNA, the CDR3 is TGTGCCAGCAGCGTAGGAAAGGAGTTCTCTGGAAACACCATATATTTT.

J is TRBJ2-5 and V is TRBV24-1, with D perhaps TRBD1 (5 bases). Trimming removed 11 bases from V and 2 bases from J, with 11 bases in between. The CDR3 runs to 12 residues. From germline, CDR1 is KGHDR and CDR2 SFDVKD. CDR3 nucleotide sequence: TGTGCCATAGCAGGGTCGCAAGAGACCCAGTACTTC. Its translation is CAIAGSQETQYF.

The CDR3 region is CASSSPRLNRGQETQYF. CDR3 DNA sequence: TGTGCCAGCAGCTCCCCCCGACTGAACAGGGGACAAGAGACCCAGTACTTC. This rearrangement joins TRBV21-1 to TRBJ2-5; the D call TRBD1 from the table was never checked on the DNA. TRBV21-1 is a recognized pseudogene. This CDR3 spans 17 amino acids.

The chain couples TRBV9 to TRBJ1-1; a weak D match, TRBD1 (6 bases). There are 15 residues in the CDR3. Germline V CDR1 and CDR2: SGDLS, YYNGEE. The ends were cut back, 4 bases at V and 2 bases at J, with 15 bases in the middle. CDR3 loop: CASSPWTAPNTEAFF. CDR3 DNA: TGTGCCAGCAGCCCGTGGACAGCACCAAACACTGAAGCTTTCTTT.

The J gene is TRBJ2-2, the V gene TRBV15; TRBD2 aligns across 10 bases. The CDR3 loop spans 16 amino acids. Trimming removed 8 bases from V and 7 bases from J; junction bases left unmatched: 13. The germline gives CDR1 LNHNV, CDR2 YYDKDF (reference sequence). CDR3 sequence: CATRASGGSMVGELFF. The CDR3 nucleotides read TGTGCCACCCGGGCTAGCGGGGGAAGTATGGTCGGGGAGCTGTTTTTT.

V and J are TRBV11-2 and TRBJ2-5; tentatively, D is TRBD1 (8 bases). CDR3 length equals 16 residues. With 0 bases removed from V and 4 bases from J, the gap between germline ends came to 15 bases. Germline assignment: CDR1 SGHAT and CDR2 FQNNGV. The DNA of the CDR3 is TGTGCCAGCAGCTTAGAAGAAACAGGGGGGGGAGAGACCCAGTACTTC. Residues: CASSLEETGGGETQYF.

This chain uses TRBV5-1 with TRBJ2-2; 8 bases map to TRBD1. V trimming: 0 bases; J trimming: 3 bases; junction bases outside the gene matches: 1. Germline assignment: CDR1 SGHRS and CDR2 YFSETQ. This CDR3 contains 15 residues. The CDR3: CASSLETGDTGELFF. In DNA form, the CDR3 reads TGCGCCAGCAGCTTGGAGACAGGGGACACCGGGGAGCTGTTTTTT.

V gene TRBV28 combines with J gene TRBJ1-1; perhaps TRBD1 as D (5 bases). V lost 4 bases and J 7 bases, leaving 13 bases between the germline ends. Germline V gene lookup returns CDR1 MDHEN and CDR2 SYDVKM. The CDR3 extends over 13 amino acids. CDR3: CASSSPRRGEAFF. CDR3 in DNA: TGTGCCAGCAGTTCCCCACGGAGGGGTGAAGCTTTCTTT.

J is TRBJ1-5 and V is TRBV3-1 (or the pseudogene TRBV3-2); TRBD1 aligns across 9 bases. This CDR3 is 15 amino acids long. V was clipped by 3 bases and J by 5 bases; unmatched bases: 5. Germline CDR1 is LGHDT and CDR2 is YNNKEL (reference sequence). This chain's CDR3 is CASSQGQGGYQPQHF. DNA of the CDR3: TGTGCCAGCAGCCAGGGACAGGGCGGGTATCAGCCCCAGCATTTT.